Below, one T cell receptor beta chain is given with its context. This clone's antigen is unknown. Base qualities are not recorded, but no much larger clone differs from it by a single base. The immunoSEQ Assay was the method used to sequence TCRbeta CDR3 regions. After extraction, genomic DNA underwent amplification by bias-controlled multiplex PCR, followed by high-throughput sequencing. Per the authors' processing: To quantify the absolute abundance of each unique TCRbeta CDR3 region, sequences were collapsed and filtered. Usable DNA was measured by amplifying reference genes present in all nucleated cells, and TCRbeta template counts were normalized to that usable DNA to estimate T cell fraction. Repertoire TCRs were annotated as SARS-CoV-2-specific when V gene, CDR3 amino acid sequence and J gene were exactly matched to a known reactive TCR set. MIRA supplied the reference SARS-CoV-2 TCR set, which was filtered for enrichment in COVID-19-positive ImmuneCODE repertoires so that public or cross-reactive TCRs were removed. Drawing on the MIRA antigens, annotated TCRs were analysed further at the level of specific ORF or position within ORF. Breadth was defined as the number of annotated unique rearrangements divided by the total number of unique productive rearrangements, and depth was defined as the summed frequency of the annotated unique rearrangements. Group comparisons of TCR breadth used two-sided Wilcoxon rank-sum tests. The immuneACCESS repertoire file appears here via TCRdb, limited to in-frame rearrangements. These files lack a portion of the clones; in checked studies, under half of the deficit traces to unresolved V genes, and the cause of the others is not known. The V and J calls and clone size come from that table; D and trimming were worked out from the DNA. This sample lists fewer than 500,000 clones; around 90% were detected once. The top ten hold about 4.5% of the sample.

The CDR3 measures 17 amino acids from cysteine to phenylalanine. Here the CDR3 DNA is all that survives: 51 bases in frame from base 1. According to the germline V gene, CDR1 reads MGHRA and CDR2 reads YSYEKL. V sheds 0 bases and J sheds 4 bases, leaving 18 bases between their ends. The data were obtained in a study of Ad26.COV2.S vaccination and SARS-CoV-2 variants (dated by TCRdb to about 2021). With regard to the full study: Vaccine-arm donors were drawn from COV1001, a multicentre, randomized, double-blind, placebo-controlled phase I-IIa trial of Ad26.COV2.S in healthy adults. Ad26.COV2.S was administered intramuscularly at 5 x 10^10 or 1 x 10^11 viral particles, either as a single shot or as two shots given 56 days apart. Sequencing of the TCRbeta repertoire served to evaluate the specificity and breadth of SARS-CoV-2-reactive T cell receptors following Ad26.COV2.S vaccination. A total of around 32 samples were included in the TCR-sequenced set, comprising roughly 19 Ad26.COV2.S vaccine recipients, 5 placebo recipients and 8 SARS-CoV-2 convalescent individuals. Participants in the trial were split at random into five groups of five each, receiving low-dose or high-dose Ad26.COV2.S once or twice, or else placebo on both occasions. Investigators did not know the trial group allocation while performing experiments and assessing outcomes.

The paper as a whole reports these results and caveats: Ad26.COV2.S recipients had higher spike-specific TCR breadth than placebo recipients (P = 0.0014). Vaccine and placebo recipients had comparable non-spike TCR breadth, which fits with the vaccine containing only spike. It was noted by the authors that total T cell responses may have been underestimated by the TCR breadth and depth analyses. After vaccination, spike-specific CD8+ and CD4+ T cell responses were reported to show substantial breadth. The study was not powered to compare responses between vaccine doses or regimens.

According to the study, the label for this sample's treatment or condition signals: around 19 received Ad26.COV2.S at low or high dose, single or two shots; about 5 received placebo; per-sample allocation not given. For vaccine and placebo recipients, the sequenced repertoires came from samples collected on day 63 after the first injection. Between 29 July and 7 August 2020, Cohort 1b enrolled about 27 adults aged 18-55 years at one site in Boston, USA. Ad26.COV2.S was a replication-incompetent adenovirus type 26 vector that expressed a prefusion-stabilized SARS-CoV-2 spike protein derived from the original Wuhan strain.

The V and J genes are TRBV4-1 and TRBJ1-1, and possibly TRBD1, on 6 matching bases. This TCR derives from a person between 18 and 59 years old who received the Ad26.COV2.S COVID-19 vaccine or a placebo. Sequences were derived from peripheral blood, sampled in a trial of Ad26.COV2.S vaccine versus placebo. CDR3 loop: CASSQDEWGRGFTEAFF. In nucleotide form, the sequence is TGCGCCAGCAGCCAAGATGAGTGGGGCAGGGGATTCACTGAAGCTTTCTTT.